This T cell receptor beta chain appears in the sequencing data of a study of cytomegalovirus exposure and HLA in healthy donors. In germline, CDR1 is LGHNT, CDR2 FRNRAP. The trim removed 0 bases at V and 1 base at J, leaving 4 bases unmatched. CDR3 length: 16 amino acids. The donors were members of the approximately 120-subject validation cohort (separate from the approximately 670-subject first cohort). Libraries were prepared by immunoSEQ multiplex PCR; TCRdb keeps only in-frame clonotypes and omits some of them. This table holds over 200,000 clones, roughly 80% found once. This sequence joins TRBV12-5 and TRBJ2-5; 8 nucleotides align to TRBD2. Sequencing was carried out using PBMCs. The TCR was taken from a woman younger than 35 in good health and CMV-seronegative. The CDR3 DNA sequence: TGTGCTAGTGGTTTGGTAATAGCGGGGATCCAAGAGACCCAGTACTTC. Its translation: CASGLVIAGIQETQYF.